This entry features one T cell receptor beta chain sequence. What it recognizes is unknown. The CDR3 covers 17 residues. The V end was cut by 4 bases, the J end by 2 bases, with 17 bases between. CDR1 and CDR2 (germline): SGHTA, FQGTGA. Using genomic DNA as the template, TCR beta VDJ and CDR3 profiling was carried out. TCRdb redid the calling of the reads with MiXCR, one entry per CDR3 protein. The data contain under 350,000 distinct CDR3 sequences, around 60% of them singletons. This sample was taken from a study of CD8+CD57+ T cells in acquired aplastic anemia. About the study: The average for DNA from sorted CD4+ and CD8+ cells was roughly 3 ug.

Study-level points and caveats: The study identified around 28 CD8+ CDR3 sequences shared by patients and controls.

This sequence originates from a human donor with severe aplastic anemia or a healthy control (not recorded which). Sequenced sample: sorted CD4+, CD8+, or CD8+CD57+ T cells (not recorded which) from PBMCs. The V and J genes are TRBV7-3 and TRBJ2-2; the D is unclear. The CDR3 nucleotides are TGTGCCAGCAGCTATATCCTGGGAAGTATTAACACCGGGGAGCTGTTTTTT. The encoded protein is CASSYILGSINTGELFF.